A selection of T cell receptor beta chains follows, all from one sample in a study of blood T cell repertoires in COVID-19. Profiled with immunoSEQ multiplex PCR; TCRdb holds only in-frame clones, not every one. The table lists about 200,000 clones, around nine tenths of them singletons. Input material: peripheral blood. Receptors were obtained from a man between 18 and 29 years old with active or convalescent COVID-19. Each CDR3 is given with its conserved first and last residue. A D gene is named only where the DNA matches it firmly. Size tells how often a clone was seen (once, few, many) or the class of an expanded clone, and some rows leave it out.

>TRBJ2-3|NA|NA|TRBV10-3
TGTGCCATCAGTGGACAGGTCCGTGGAGATACGCAGTATTTT
CAISGQVRGDTQYF
>TRBJ2-1|TRBD2|NA|TRBV3-1/TRBV3-2
TGTGCCAGCAGCCAAGATGCGAGCGGGGGGCACAATGAGCAGTTCTTC
CASSQDASGGHNEQFF
>TRBJ1-1|TRBD1|NA|TRBV11-2
TGTGCCAGCAGCCCCCCACCGGACAGGCTGAACACTGAAGCTTTCTTT
CASSPPPDRLNTEAFF
>TRBJ2-1|NA|NA|TRBV7-2
TGTGCCAGCAGCTTGAGGACAGCAAACAATGAGCAGTTCTTC
CASSLRTANNEQFF
>TRBJ2-6|NA|once|TRBV24-1
TGTGCCACCAGTGCAGGGTCTGGGGCCAACGTCCTGACTTTC
CATSAGSGANVLTF
>TRBJ2-5|NA|NA|TRBV6-6
TGTGCCAGCGGACAGCAAGAGACCCAGTACTTC
CASGQQETQYF
>TRBJ1-2|NA|NA|TRBV7-2
TGTGCCAGCTCCTCGGGGGACCAAACTAACTATGGCTACACCTTC
CASSSGDQTNYGYTF
>TRBJ1-1|NA|once|TRBV12-3/TRBV12-4
TGTGCCAGCAGTTTGGCCGTGAACACTGAAGCTTTCTTT
CASSLAVNTEAFF
>TRBJ2-7|TRBD1|NA|TRBV6-5
TGTGCCAGCAGTTATGATGGGACAGGAGACTACGAGCAGTACTTC
CASSYDGTGDYEQYF
>TRBJ2-1|TRBD1|NA|TRBV10-3
TGTGCCATCAGTCGAGGGACAGGCGACTACAATGAGCAGTTCTTC
CAISRGTGDYNEQFF
>TRBJ2-2|TRBD1|once|TRBV27
TGTGCCAGCAGTTTAGTCGGGACAGTGAACACCGGGGAGCTGTTTTTT
CASSLVGTVNTGELFF
>TRBJ1-1|TRBD1|NA|TRBV29-1
TGCAGCGTGGACAGGGGGAGTACTGAAGCTTTCTTT
CSVDRGSTEAFF
>TRBJ1-1|NA|NA|TRBV5-4
TGTGCCAGCAGCTTGTCGACAGCACACACTGAAGCTTTCTTT
CASSLSTAHTEAFF
>TRBJ2-7|TRBD1|NA|TRBV19
TGTGCCAGTAGTATAGATGCGACAGGGGACCGCGAGCAGTACTTC
CASSIDATGDREQYF
>TRBJ1-1|NA|few|TRBV3-1/TRBV3-2
TGTGCCAGCAGCCAAGGGGAGGGTTTGACTGAAGCTTTCTTT
CASSQGEGLTEAFF
>TRBJ1-3|NA|NA|TRBV2
TGTGCCAGCAGGCCCAGGGGCTCTGGAAACACCATATATTTT
CASRPRGSGNTIYF
>TRBJ2-7|TRBD2|NA|TRBV7-2
TGTGCCAGCAGCTTCCGGACTAGCGGGTTTGAATACTCCTACGAGCAGTACTTC
CASSFRTSGFEYSYEQYF
>TRBJ2-7|NA|NA|TRBV29-1
TGCAGCGTTGCCCCCAGGACTGACGCCGAGCAGTACTTC
CSVAPRTDAEQYF
>TRBJ2-7|TRBD1|NA|TRBV28
TGTGCCAGCAGTTTAGGGACAGGGGGTTTCAAAGCCTACGAGCAGTACTTC
CASSLGTGGFKAYEQYF
>TRBJ1-2|NA|NA|TRBV19
TGTGCCAGTAGCCTAGCGGTCGGGGACTATGGCTACACCTTC
CASSLAVGDYGYTF
>TRBJ1-1|NA|NA|TRBV3-1/TRBV3-2
TGTGCCAGCAGCAGAACCAGGGGGAACACTGAAGCTTTCTTT
CASSRTRGNTEAFF
>TRBJ1-1|NA|NA|TRBV5-1
TGCGCCAGCAGCTTGGTCGTAAAACAAAGGAACACTGAAGCTTTCTTT
CASSLVVKQRNTEAFF
>TRBJ1-2|NA|NA|TRBV20-1
TGCAGTGCTAGTACCGGAGGGGGCTACACCTTC
CSASTGGGYTF
>TRBJ1-4|NA|NA|TRBV4-1
TGCGCCAGCAGCCAAGAGGCGGGGGTAAATGAAAAACTGTTTTTT
CASSQEAGVNEKLFF
>TRBJ2-7|NA|few|TRBV19
TGTGCCAGTAGTAAGGCCCTCAGAGGGGAGCAGTACTTC
CASSKALRGEQYF
>TRBJ2-1|TRBD2|NA|TRBV25-1
TGTGCCAGCAGTGAACTAGCGGGAGGGGGAAAGAATGAGCAGTTCTTC
CASSELAGGGKNEQFF
>TRBJ2-2|TRBD1|NA|TRBV29-1
TGCAGCGTAACCCCCCGGGACAGTGAGGGGGAGCTGTTTTTT
CSVTPRDSEGELFF
>TRBJ2-1|TRBD1|once|TRBV6-5
TGTGCCAGCAGCCCGGGACAGGCGATAGACAATGAGCAGTTCTTC
CASSPGQAIDNEQFF
>TRBJ2-7|TRBD1|once|TRBV11-2
TGTGCCAGCAGCTTAGTTTCAGGGGGCGACGAGCAGTACTTC
CASSLVSGGDEQYF
>TRBJ1-1|TRBD1|NA|TRBV12-3/TRBV12-4
TGTGCCAGCAGTCCGGGGACAGCTCGTGAAGCTTTCTTT
CASSPGTAREAFF